The clone carrying this T cell receptor (beta chain) was found many times. TCRdb processed the RT-PCR reads anew with MiXCR; each CDR3 protein has one entry. This table has roughly 230,000 distinct CDR3 sequences, over 12% appearing once. The record originates from a study of patients and donors after allogeneic stem cell transplantation. CDR3 length equals 15 residues. Material for sequencing was blood, either unsorted or a sorted T cell fraction (not recorded which). The sequence came from a human donor who was either an allogeneic HSCT recipient or a stem cell or donor lymphocyte infusion donor (not recorded which). It is not recorded whose cells these are; they may come from a transplant donor. The V gene is TRBV21-1, the J gene TRBJ2-4; the D call of TRBD1 is as the table states it, not checked on the DNA. TRBV21-1 is an annotated pseudogene. The CDR3 sequence is CASSKVPGTKNIQYF. DNA for the CDR3: TGTGCCAGCAGCAAAGTTCCAGGGACCAAAAACATTCAGTACTTC.